What follows is one T cell receptor beta chain and its context. Its cognate antigen is unknown. This entry belongs to a study of beta chain features in type 1 diabetes. Overall study findings and caveats: In these data, an HLA type influence on TCRB rearrangement remained unresolved.

Expressed TCRB transcripts were sequenced because the isolated RNA had all been reverse transcribed beforehand. Sequencing was performed with immunoSEQ multiplex PCR; in TCRdb, only in-frame clones are kept and a portion is missing. The table includes around 240,000 clones, 55% to 70% detected once. The sample was naive CD4+ T cells from blood. This clonotype originated in a man aged 25-45 years in good health.

The CDR3 region is CASSSRLEGEQYF. The CDR3 DNA reads TGTGCCAGCAGCTCGAGACTGGAGGGGGAGCAGTACTTC. The chain carries TRBV11-2 and TRBJ2-7, with D possibly TRBD2 on 6 matching bases. Trimming cost V 4 bases and J 7 bases, with 14 bases left between them. Germline lookup yields CDR1 SGHAT and CDR2 FQNNGV. The CDR3 has 13 residues.